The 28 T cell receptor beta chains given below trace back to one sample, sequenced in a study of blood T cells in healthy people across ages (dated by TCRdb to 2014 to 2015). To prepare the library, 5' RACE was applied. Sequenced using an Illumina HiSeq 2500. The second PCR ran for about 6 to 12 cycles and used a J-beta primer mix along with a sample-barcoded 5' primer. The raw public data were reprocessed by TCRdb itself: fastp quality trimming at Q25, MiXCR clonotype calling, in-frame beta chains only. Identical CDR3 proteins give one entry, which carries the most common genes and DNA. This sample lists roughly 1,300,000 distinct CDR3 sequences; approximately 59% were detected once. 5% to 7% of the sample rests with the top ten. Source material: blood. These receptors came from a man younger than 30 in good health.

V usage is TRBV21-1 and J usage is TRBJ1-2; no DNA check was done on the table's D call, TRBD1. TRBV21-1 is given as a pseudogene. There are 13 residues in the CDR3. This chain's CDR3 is CATHNRGGYGYTF. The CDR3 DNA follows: TGTGCCACTCATAACAGGGGGGGCTATGGCTACACCTTC.

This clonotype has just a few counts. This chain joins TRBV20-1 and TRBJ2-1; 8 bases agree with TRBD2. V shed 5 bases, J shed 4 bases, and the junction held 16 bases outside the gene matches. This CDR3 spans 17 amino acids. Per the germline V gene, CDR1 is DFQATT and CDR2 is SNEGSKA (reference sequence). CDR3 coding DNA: TGCAGTGCTGTTAACTATATTACTAGCGGATTTTACAATGAGCAGTTCTTC. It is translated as CSAVNYITSGFYNEQFF.

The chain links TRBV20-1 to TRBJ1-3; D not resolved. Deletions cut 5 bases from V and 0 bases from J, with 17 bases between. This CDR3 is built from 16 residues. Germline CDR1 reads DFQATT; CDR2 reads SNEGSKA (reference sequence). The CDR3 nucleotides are TGCAGTGCTCTAATCTCCAGATTTAACTCTGGAAACACCATATATTTT. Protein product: CSALISRFNSGNTIYF.

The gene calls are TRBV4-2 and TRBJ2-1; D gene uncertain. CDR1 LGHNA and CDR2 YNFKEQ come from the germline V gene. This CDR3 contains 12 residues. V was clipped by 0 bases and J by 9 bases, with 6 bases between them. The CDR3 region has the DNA TGTGCCAGCAGCCAAGATTTGTTTGAGCAGTTCTTC. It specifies CASSQDLFEQFF.

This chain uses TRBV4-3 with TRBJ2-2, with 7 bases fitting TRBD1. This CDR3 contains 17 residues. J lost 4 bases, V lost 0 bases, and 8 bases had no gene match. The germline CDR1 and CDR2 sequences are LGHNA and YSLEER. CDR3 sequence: CASSQDGSGGVTGELFF. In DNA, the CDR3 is TGCGCCAGCAGCCAAGATGGTTCAGGGGGTGTCACCGGGGAGCTGTTTTTT.

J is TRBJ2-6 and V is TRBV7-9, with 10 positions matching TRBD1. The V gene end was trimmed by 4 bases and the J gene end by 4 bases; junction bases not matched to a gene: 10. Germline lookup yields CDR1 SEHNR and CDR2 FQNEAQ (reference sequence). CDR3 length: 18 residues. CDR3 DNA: TGTGCCAGCAGCTACAAAGGGACAGGGGAGATCGGGGCCAACGTCCTGACTTTC. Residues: CASSYKGTGEIGANVLTF.

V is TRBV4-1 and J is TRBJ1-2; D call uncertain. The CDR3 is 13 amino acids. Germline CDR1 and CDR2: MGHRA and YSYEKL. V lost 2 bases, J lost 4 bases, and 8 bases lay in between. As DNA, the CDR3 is TGCGCCAGCAGCCAAAGGGCCCTCTATGGCTACACCTTC. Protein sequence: CASSQRALYGYTF.

CDR3 sequence: CASSDSSGLAGVVETQYF. CDR3 DNA: TGTGCCAGCAGTGACTCCTCGGGACTAGCGGGAGTCGTGGAGACCCAGTACTTC. V usage is TRBV25-1 and J usage is TRBJ2-5; TRBD2 agrees at 14 bases. In germline, CDR1 is MGHDK, CDR2 SYGVNS. The CDR3 has 18 amino acids. V dropped 3 bases and J dropped 5; count of bases not matched to a gene: 11.

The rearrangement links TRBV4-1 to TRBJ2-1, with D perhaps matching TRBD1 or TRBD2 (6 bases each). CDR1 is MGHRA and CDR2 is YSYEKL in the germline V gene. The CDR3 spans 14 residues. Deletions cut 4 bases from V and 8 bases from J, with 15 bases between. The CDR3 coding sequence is TGCGCCAGCAGCCCCCAAGGGGGGATCGATGAGCAGTTCTTC. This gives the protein CASSPQGGIDEQFF.

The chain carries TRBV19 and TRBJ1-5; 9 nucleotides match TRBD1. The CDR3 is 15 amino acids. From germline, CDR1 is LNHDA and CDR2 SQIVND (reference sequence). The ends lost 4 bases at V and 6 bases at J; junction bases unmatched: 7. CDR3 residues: CASSTGTGYGQPQHF. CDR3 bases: TGTGCCAGTAGTACCGGGACAGGGTACGGTCAGCCCCAGCATTTT.

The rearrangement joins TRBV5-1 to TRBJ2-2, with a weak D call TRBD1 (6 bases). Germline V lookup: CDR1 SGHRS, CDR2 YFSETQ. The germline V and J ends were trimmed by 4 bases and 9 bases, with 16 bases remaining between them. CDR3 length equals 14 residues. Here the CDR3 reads CASSAGTLGRELFF. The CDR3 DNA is TGCGCCAGCAGCGCCGGGACACTCGGCAGGGAGCTGTTTTTT.

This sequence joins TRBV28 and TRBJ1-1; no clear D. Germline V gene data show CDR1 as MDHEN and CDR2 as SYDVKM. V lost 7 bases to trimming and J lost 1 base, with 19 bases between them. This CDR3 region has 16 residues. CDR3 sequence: CASIRPSKDPNTEAFF. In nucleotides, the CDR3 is TGTGCCAGCATCAGGCCAAGCAAGGACCCGAACACTGAAGCTTTCTTT.

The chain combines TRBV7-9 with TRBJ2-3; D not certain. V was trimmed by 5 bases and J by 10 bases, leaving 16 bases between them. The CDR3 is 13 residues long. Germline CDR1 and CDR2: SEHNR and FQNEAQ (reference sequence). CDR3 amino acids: CASSPRTHQAQYF. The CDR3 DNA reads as TGTGCCAGCAGCCCCAGGACCCACCAGGCGCAGTATTTT.

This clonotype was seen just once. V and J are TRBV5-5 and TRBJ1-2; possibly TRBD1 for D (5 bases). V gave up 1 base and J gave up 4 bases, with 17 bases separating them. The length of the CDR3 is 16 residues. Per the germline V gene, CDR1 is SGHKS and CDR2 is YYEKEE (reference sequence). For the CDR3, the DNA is TGTGCCAGCAGCTTGTTGAGCGGCAGGGATGTCTATGGCTACACCTTC. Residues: CASSLLSGRDVYGYTF. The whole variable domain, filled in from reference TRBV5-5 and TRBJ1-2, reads DAGVTQSPTHLIKTRGQQVTLRCSPISGHKSVSWYQQVLGQGPQFIFQYYEKEERGRGNFPDRFSARQFPNYSSELNVNALLLGDSALYLCASSLLSGRDVYGYTFGSGTRLTVV.

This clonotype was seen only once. The CDR3 reads CASRSQGRGEQYF. The CDR3, as DNA: TGTGCCAGCAGATCACAGGGAAGGGGCGAGCAGTACTTC. The chain recombines TRBV6-1 with TRBJ2-7; the D gene is possibly TRBD1 (6 bases). Germline CDR1 and CDR2: MNHNS and SASEGT. The V end lost 6 bases, the J end lost 6 bases, and 15 bases lay between the germline ends. CDR3 size: 13 residues.

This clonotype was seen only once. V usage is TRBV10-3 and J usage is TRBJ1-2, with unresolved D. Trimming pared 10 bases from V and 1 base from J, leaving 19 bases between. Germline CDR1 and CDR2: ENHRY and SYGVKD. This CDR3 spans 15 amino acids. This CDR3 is CATSPSTGVNYGYTF. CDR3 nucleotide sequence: TGTGCCACCAGCCCGTCTACCGGGGTTAACTATGGCTACACCTTC.

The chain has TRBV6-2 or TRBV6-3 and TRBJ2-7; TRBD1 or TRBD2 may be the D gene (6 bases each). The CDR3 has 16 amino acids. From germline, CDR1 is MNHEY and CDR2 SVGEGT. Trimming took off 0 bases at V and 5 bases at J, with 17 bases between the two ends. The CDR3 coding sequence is TGTGCCAGCAGTTACTCGGAAGGGGGGCCTTTCCACGAGCAGTACTTC. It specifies CASSYSEGGPFHEQYF.

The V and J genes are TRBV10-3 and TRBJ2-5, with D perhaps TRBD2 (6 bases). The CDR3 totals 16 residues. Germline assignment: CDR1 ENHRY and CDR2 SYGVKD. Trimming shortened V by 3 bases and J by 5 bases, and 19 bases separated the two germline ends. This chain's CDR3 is CAISDPDGTLEETQYF. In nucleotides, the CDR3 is TGTGCCATCAGTGACCCGGACGGGACTCTTGAGGAGACCCAGTACTTC.

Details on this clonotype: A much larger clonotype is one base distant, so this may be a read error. This chain's CDR3 is CASSLAGAPSNEQYF. The CDR3 nucleotides read TGTGCCAGCAGCTTAGCGGGAGCCCCCTCGAATGAGCAGTACTTC. The V gene is TRBV5-5, the J gene TRBJ2-5, with 8 nucleotides matching TRBD2. This CDR3 has 15 amino acids. With V trimmed by 2 bases and J by 11 bases, 14 bases remained unmatched. Germline V gives CDR1 SGHKS, CDR2 YYEKEE (reference sequence).

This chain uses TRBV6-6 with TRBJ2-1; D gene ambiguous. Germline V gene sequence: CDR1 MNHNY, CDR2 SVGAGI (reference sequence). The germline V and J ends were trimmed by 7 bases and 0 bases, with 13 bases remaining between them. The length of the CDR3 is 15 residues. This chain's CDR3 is CASNTHRSSYNEQFF. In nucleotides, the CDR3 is TGTGCCAGCAACACGCACCGAAGCTCCTACAATGAGCAGTTCTTC.

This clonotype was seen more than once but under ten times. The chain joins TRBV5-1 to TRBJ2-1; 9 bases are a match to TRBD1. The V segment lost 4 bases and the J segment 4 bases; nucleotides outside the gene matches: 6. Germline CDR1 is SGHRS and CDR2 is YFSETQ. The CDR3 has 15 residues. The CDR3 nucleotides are TGCGCCAGCAGCGGAGGACAGGGGCGTTACAATGAGCAGTTCTTC. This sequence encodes CASSGGQGRYNEQFF.

The CDR3 DNA follows: TGCAGTGCTAGGCAGGGGCTGAATTCACCCCTCCACTTT. Its protein product is CSARQGLNSPLHF. The chain has TRBV20-1 and TRBJ1-6; weak D call: TRBD1 (6 bases). Germline V lookup: CDR1 DFQATT, CDR2 SNEGSKA (reference sequence). The V end was cut by 3 bases, the J end by 7 bases, with 10 bases between. This CDR3 has 13 amino acids.

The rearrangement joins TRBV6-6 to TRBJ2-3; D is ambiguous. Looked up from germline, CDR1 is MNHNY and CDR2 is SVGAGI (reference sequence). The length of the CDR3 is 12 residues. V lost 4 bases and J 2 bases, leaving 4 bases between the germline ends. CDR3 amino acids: CASSWPTDTQYF. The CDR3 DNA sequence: TGTGCCAGCAGTTGGCCCACAGATACGCAGTATTTT.

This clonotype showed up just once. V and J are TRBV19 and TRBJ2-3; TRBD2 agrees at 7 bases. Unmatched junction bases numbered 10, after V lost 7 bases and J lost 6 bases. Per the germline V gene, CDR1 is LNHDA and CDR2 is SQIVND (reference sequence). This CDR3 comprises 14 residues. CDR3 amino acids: CASNKGGRADTQYF. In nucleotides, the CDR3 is TGTGCCAGTAATAAGGGCGGGAGAGCGGATACGCAGTATTTT.

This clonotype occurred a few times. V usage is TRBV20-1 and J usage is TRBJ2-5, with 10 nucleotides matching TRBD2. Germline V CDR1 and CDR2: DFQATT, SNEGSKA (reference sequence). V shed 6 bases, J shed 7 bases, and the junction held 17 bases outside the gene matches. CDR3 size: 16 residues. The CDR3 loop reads CSASGELAGTRGTQYF. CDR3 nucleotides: TGCAGTGCGAGTGGCGAACTAGCGGGAACACGGGGGACCCAGTACTTC.

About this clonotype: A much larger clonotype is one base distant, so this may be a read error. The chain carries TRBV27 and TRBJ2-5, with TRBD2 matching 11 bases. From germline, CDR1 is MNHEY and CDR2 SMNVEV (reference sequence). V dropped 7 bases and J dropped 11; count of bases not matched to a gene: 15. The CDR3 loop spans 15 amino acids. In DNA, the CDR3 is TGTGCCAGCACCCCGTTGACTAGCGGGATAAATGAGCAGTACTTC. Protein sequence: CASTPLTSGINEQYF.

CDR3 sequence: CASETSEFTDTQYF. Written as DNA, the CDR3 is TGTGCCAGCGAAACTAGCGAATTCACAGATACGCAGTATTTT. The rearrangement uses TRBV18 and TRBJ2-3; 7 bases fit TRBD2. Trimming removed 8 bases from V and 2 bases from J; junction bases left unmatched: 7. The CDR3 extends over 14 amino acids. The germline V gene encodes CDR1 KGHSH and CDR2 LQKENI.

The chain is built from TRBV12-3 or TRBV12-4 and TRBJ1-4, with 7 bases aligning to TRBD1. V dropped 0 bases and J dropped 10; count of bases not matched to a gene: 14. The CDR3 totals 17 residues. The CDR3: CASSLAPAGTAYGKLFF. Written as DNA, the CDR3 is TGTGCCAGCAGTTTAGCGCCGGCTGGGACAGCTTATGGAAAACTGTTTTTT.